This TCR beta chain was sequenced during a study of human T cells and chemical hapten exposure. The template was total RNA from unfractionated whole blood. Findings and caveats of the study: DPC sensitization produced no change in TCRs with frequency above 1 in 1000.

In the case of this clonotype: Its specificity is unknown.

Each cDNA molecule in the library carried unique molecular identifiers. Original processing methods: There were a median of approximately 88,000 TCRs per sample, with a range from roughly 20,000 to 700,000. TCRdb re-called the reads through MiXCR, storing one row per CDR3 protein. These V and J calls derive from TCRdb rather than the authors' analysis. The sample lists 95,000 to 150,000 distinct CDR3 sequences, more than 8.5% occurring once. The receptor's source is a human donor in good health. Some clones in this sample may be carry-over from other donors' samples. Material: whole blood.

The CDR3 nucleotides read TGTGCTAGCGGACAGGGGTCTGGAAACACCATATATTTT. Protein: CASGQGSGNTIYF. This chain connects TRBV12-5 to TRBJ1-3; TRBD1 aligns across 9 bases. The CDR3 consists of 13 residues. V trimming: 9 bases; J trimming: 1 base; junction bases outside the gene matches: 1. Germline-derived CDR1 and CDR2 are LGHNT and FRNRAP.